This T cell receptor (beta chain) is from a study of molecular identifiers for immune sequencing clone quantification. Study results and limitations: Identical TCR molecules that share a barcode could lead to an underestimation of highly expanded clone sizes.

Previously reported methods and listed TCR primers produced the bulk TCR libraries. One entry per CDR3 protein results from TCRdb running MiXCR on the PCR reads. Altogether over 600,000 distinct CDR3 sequences are present, 15% to 20% being singletons, with the ten largest covering roughly 0.83%. Each library that profiled naive CD8 cells came from roughly 18,000 to 920,000 sorted cells with 10%, 30% or 50% RNA. Ten or more counts support this clonotype. Its antigen is still unknown. CDR3 length: 13 amino acids. Germline values: CDR1 LGHNT, CDR2 FRNRAP. V dropped 7 bases and J dropped 0 bases, with 6 bases sitting between them.

The receptor was isolated from a human donor in good health. Some libraries in this study had Jurkat cell RNA spiked in. The chain joins TRBV12-5 to TRBJ2-2; D remains ambiguous. The sequencing sample was made of naive CD8+ T cells from blood, with Jurkat cell RNA spiked in. Stated subset: FACS-sorted CD8+CD4-CCR7+CD45RA+ naive T cells. The CDR3 nucleotides read TGTGCTAGTGAGGACGCGAACACCGGGGAGCTGTTTTTT. It is translated as CASEDANTGELFF.